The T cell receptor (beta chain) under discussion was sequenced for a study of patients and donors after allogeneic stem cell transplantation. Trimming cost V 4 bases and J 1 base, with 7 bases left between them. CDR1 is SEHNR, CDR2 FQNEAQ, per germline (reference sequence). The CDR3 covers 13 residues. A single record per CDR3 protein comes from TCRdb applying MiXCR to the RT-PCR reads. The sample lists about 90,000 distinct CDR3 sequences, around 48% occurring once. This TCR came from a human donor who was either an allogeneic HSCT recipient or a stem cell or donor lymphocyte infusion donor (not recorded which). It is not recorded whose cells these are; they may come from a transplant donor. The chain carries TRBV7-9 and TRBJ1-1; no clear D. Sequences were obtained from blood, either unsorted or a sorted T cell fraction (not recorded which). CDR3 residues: CASSSAENTEAFF. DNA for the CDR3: TGTGCCAGCAGCTCCGCGGAGAACACTGAAGCTTTCTTT.